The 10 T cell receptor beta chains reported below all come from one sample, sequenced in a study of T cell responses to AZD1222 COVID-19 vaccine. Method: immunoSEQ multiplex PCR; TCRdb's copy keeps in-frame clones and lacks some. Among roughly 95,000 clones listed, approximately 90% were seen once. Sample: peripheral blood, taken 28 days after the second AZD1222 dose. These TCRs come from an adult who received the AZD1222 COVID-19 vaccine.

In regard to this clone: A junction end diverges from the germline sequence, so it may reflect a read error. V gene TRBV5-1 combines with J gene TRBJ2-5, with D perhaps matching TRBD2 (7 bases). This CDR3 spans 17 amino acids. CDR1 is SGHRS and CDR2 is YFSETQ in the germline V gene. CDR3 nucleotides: TGCGCCCGCAGCTTGGGGGGGGCAGGGGCCCTCCAAGAGACCCAGTACTTC. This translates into CARSLGGAGALQETQYF.

The CDR3 loop reads CASSLEGRGEKLFF. Here the CDR3 DNA reads TGCGCCAGCAGCTTGGAGGGGAGGGGTGAAAAACTGTTTTTT. The V gene is TRBV5-1, the J gene TRBJ1-4, with D tentatively TRBD1 (5 bases). There are 14 residues in the CDR3. Germline V gene sequence: CDR1 SGHRS, CDR2 YFSETQ. V was shortened by 0 bases and J by 7 bases, with 10 bases between the two germline ends.

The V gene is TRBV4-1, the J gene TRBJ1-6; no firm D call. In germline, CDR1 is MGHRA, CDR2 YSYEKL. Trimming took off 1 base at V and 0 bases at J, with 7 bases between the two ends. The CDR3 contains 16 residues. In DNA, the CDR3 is TGCGCCAGCAGCCAAGTGGGAGTCTCCTATAATTCACCCCTCCACTTT. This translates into CASSQVGVSYNSPLHF.

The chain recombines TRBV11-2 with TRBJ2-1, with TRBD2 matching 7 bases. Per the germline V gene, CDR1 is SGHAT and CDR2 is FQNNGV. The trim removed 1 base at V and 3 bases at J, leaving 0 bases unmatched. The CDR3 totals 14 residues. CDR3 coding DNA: TGTGCCAGCAGCTTAGCGGGGGGCTACAATGAGCAGTTCTTC. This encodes CASSLAGGYNEQFF.

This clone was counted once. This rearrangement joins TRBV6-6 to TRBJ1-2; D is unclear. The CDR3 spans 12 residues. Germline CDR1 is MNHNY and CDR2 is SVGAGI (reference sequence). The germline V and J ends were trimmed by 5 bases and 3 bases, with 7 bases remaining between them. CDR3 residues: CASSITDYGYTF. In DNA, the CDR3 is TGTGCCAGCAGTATTACGGACTATGGCTACACCTTC.

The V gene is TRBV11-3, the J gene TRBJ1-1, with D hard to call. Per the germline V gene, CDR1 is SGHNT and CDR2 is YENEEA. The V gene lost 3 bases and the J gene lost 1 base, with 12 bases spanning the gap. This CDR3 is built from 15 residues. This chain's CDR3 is CASSFTSSGNTEAFF. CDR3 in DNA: TGTGCCAGCAGCTTTACCTCGTCAGGGAACACTGAAGCTTTCTTT.

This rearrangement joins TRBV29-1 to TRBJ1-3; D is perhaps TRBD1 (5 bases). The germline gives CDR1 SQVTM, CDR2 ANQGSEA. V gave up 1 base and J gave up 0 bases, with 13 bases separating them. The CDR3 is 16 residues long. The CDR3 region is CSVEAAGSFSGNTIYF. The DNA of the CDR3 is TGCAGCGTTGAAGCCGCAGGGTCATTCTCTGGAAACACCATATATTTT.

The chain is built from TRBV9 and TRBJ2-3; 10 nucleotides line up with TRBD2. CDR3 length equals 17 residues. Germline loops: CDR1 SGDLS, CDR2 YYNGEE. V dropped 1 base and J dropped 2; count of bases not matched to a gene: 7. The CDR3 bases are TGTGCCAGCAGCGTAATTAGCGGGGGGTCCTCCACAGATACGCAGTATTTT. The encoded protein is CASSVISGGSSTDTQYF.

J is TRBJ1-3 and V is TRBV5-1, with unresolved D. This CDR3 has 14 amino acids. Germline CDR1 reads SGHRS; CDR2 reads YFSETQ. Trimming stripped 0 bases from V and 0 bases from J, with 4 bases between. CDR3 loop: CASSLENSGNTIYF. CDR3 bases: TGCGCCAGCAGCTTGGAAAACTCTGGAAACACCATATATTTT. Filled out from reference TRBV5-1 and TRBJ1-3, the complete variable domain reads KAGVTQTPRYLIKTRGQQVTLSCSPISGHRSVSWYQQTPGQGLQFLFEYFSETQRNKGNFPGRFSGRQFSNSRSEMNVSTLELGDSALYLCASSLENSGNTIYFGEGSWLTVV.

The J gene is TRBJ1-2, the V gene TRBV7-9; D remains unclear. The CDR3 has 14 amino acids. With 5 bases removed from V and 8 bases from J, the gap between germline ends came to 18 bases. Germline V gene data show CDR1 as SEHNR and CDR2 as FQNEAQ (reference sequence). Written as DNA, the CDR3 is TGTGCCAGCAGCCTGGGTCTGGGAATGAGGGGCTACACCTTC. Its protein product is CASSLGLGMRGYTF. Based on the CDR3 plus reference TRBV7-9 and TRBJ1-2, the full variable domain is DTGVSQNPRHKITKRGQNVTFRCDPISEHNRLYWYRQTLGQGPEFLTYFQNEAQLEKSRLLSDRFSAERPKGSFSTLEIQRTEQGDSAMYLCASSLGLGMRGYTFGSGTRLTVV.